This T cell receptor (beta chain) was sequenced in a study of cytomegalovirus exposure and HLA in healthy donors. Trimming at V came to 7 bases and at J to 2 bases, leaving 9 bases not matched to a gene. Germline CDR1 reads SEHNR; CDR2 reads FQNEAQ (reference sequence). The CDR3 sequence is 15 residues long. General study points: The study labeled roughly 160 TCR beta chains cytomegalovirus-associated.

PCR primers comprised 60 Vbeta and 13 Jbeta primers. Repertoires were generated with immunoSEQ multiplex PCR, while TCRdb's copy carries only in-frame clones and drops some. The sample includes some 110,000 clones, nearly 75% of them seen just once. As to this clone: No antigen is known for it.

Sequences were obtained from PBMCs. The J gene is TRBJ2-5, the V gene TRBV7-9; 8 bases agree with TRBD2. The receptor's source is a man aged 30 to 45 in good health and CMV-seropositive. This CDR3 reads CASTQRGNVQETQYF. The CDR3 nucleotides read TGTGCCAGCACCCAGCGGGGGAATGTACAAGAGACCCAGTACTTC.